These 18 T cell receptor beta chains were sequenced from one sample in a study of cytomegalovirus exposure and HLA in healthy donors. PCR primers comprised 60 Vbeta and 13 Jbeta primers. The method was immunoSEQ multiplex PCR; TCRdb's version includes in-frame clones alone and lacks a portion of them. The sample lists 150,000 or so clones, around 80% occurring once. Sequences were obtained from PBMCs. Receptors were obtained from a male donor in good health and CMV-seropositive.

This chain links TRBV5-1 with TRBJ2-5, with 7 bases fitting TRBD2. Germline assignment: CDR1 SGHRS and CDR2 YFSETQ. The CDR3 sequence is 13 residues long. The trim removed 4 bases at V and 5 bases at J, leaving 5 bases unmatched. For the CDR3, the DNA is TGCGCCAGCAGCGCGTGGGGGGGGGAGACCCAGTACTTC. It codes for CASSAWGGETQYF.

CDR3 sequence reads: CASSLEIGPGAYEQYF. DNA for the CDR3: TGTGCCAGCAGCTTAGAAATAGGGCCAGGGGCCTACGAGCAGTACTTC. The genes are TRBV7-8 and TRBJ2-7; a possible D gene is TRBD1 (6 bases). CDR3 size: 16 residues. Per germline, CDR1 SGHVS and CDR2 FQNEAQ. Trimming removed 1 base from V and 2 bases from J, with 15 bases in between.

This chain joins TRBV4-1 and TRBJ2-1, with D perhaps matching TRBD2 (5 bases). Trimming removed 7 bases from V and 2 bases from J, with 15 bases in between. Germline CDR1 MGHRA, CDR2 YSYEKL. This CDR3 comprises 15 residues. The CDR3 reads CASNPPGKAYNEQFF. The CDR3 DNA reads TGCGCCAGCAACCCACCGGGAAAAGCCTACAATGAGCAGTTCTTC.

The V and J genes are TRBV7-3 and TRBJ2-1; 7 bases match TRBD2. CDR3 length: 14 residues. Germline CDR1 reads SGHTA; CDR2 reads FQGTGA. With V trimmed by 3 bases and J by 9 bases, 8 bases remained unmatched. The CDR3: CASSLGGSSVEQFF. The CDR3 DNA follows: TGTGCCAGCAGCTTGGGCGGGAGCTCGGTTGAGCAGTTCTTC.

The chain couples TRBV7-6 to TRBJ2-2; D might be TRBD2 (7 bases). Germline V lookup: CDR1 SGHVS, CDR2 FNYEAQ. V shed 5 bases and J shed 0 bases, with 13 bases lying between them. This CDR3 has 16 residues. Here the CDR3 reads CASSRGAGPNTGELFF. The CDR3 coding sequence is TGTGCCAGCAGCCGGGGGGCGGGCCCGAACACCGGGGAGCTGTTTTTT.

The chain recombines TRBV7-8 with TRBJ2-2; 7 bases agree with TRBD1. The CDR3 contains 18 residues. The V gene end was trimmed by 5 bases and the J gene end by 0 bases; junction bases not matched to a gene: 12. The germline V gene has CDR1 SGHVS and CDR2 FQNEAQ. CDR3 DNA: TGTGCCAGCAGCCGCCCACCGGCAGGGGGTCCGAACACCGGGGAGCTGTTTTTT. As protein: CASSRPPAGGPNTGELFF.

This clone appeared a single time. The junction does not match germline at one end; this may be a read error. The V gene is TRBV5-1, the J gene TRBJ2-5, with D perhaps TRBD2 (5 bases). The CDR3 has 15 residues. CDR1 and CDR2 (germline): SGHRS, YFSETQ. Here the CDR3 reads CASRTSLILWETQHF. In DNA form, the CDR3 reads TGCGCCAGCAGAACCTCTCTCATCCTGTGGGAGACCCAGCACTTC.

The chain employs TRBV30 and TRBJ1-1; no reliable D call. The germline gives CDR1 GTSNPN, CDR2 SVGIG (reference sequence). Deletions cut 3 bases from V and 2 bases from J, with 13 bases between. This CDR3 spans 14 amino acids. This CDR3 reads CAWSQTTPNTEAFF. The CDR3 coding sequence is TGTGCCTGGAGCCAAACTACGCCAAACACTGAAGCTTTCTTT.

This clone was recorded once. The chain carries TRBV6-5 and TRBJ1-5, with D possibly being TRBD1 (6 bases). There are 13 residues in the CDR3. The ends were cut back, 6 bases at V and 7 bases at J, with 13 bases in the middle. From germline, CDR1 is MNHEY and CDR2 SVGAGI. CDR3 sequence reads: CASSHRQGQPQHF. The CDR3 nucleotides read TGTGCCAGCAGCCACCGTCAGGGGCAGCCCCAGCATTTT.

This clone was seen more than once but under ten times. This chain joins TRBV5-1 and TRBJ2-2, with a tentative D call TRBD2 (7 bases). Germline loops: CDR1 SGHRS, CDR2 YFSETQ. CDR3 length: 18 residues. V lost 0 bases to trimming and J lost 0 bases, with 15 bases between them. CDR3 sequence: CASSLEVLGGANTGELFF. CDR3 in DNA: TGCGCCAGCAGCTTGGAGGTTTTAGGGGGGGCGAACACCGGGGAGCTGTTTTTT.

CDR3 nucleotides: TGTGCCAGCAGTTTAGCAGGGGATCAGCCCCAGCATTTT. Translation: CASSLAGDQPQHF. The chain couples TRBV28 to TRBJ1-5, with a possible D match to TRBD1 (6 bases). Trimming shortened V by 2 bases and J by 5 bases, and 7 bases separated the two germline ends. CDR3 size: 13 residues. CDR1 is MDHEN and CDR2 is SYDVKM in the germline V gene. Full variable domain (missing parts from reference TRBV28 and TRBJ1-5): DVKVTQSSRYLVKRTGEKVFLECVQDMDHENMFWYRQDPGLGLRLIYFSYDVKMKEKGDIPEGYSVSREKKERFSLILESASTNQTSMYLCASSLAGDQPQHFGDGTRLSIL.

The chain employs TRBV7-8 and TRBJ1-4; TRBD1 aligns across 9 bases. The CDR3 sequence is 16 residues long. Trimming at V came to 4 bases and at J to 5 bases, leaving 8 bases not matched to a gene. The germline V gene has CDR1 SGHVS and CDR2 FQNEAQ. The CDR3 DNA is TGTGCCAGCAGCTCACCCTGGACAGGGGAGAATGAAAAACTGTTTTTT. It specifies CASSSPWTGENEKLFF. Combining the CDR3 with reference TRBV7-8 and TRBJ1-4 gives the whole variable domain GAGVSQSPRYKVAKRGQDVALRCDPISGHVSLFWYQQALGQGPEFLTYFQNEAQLDKSGLPSDRFFAERPEGSVSTLKIQRTQQEDSAVYLCASSSPWTGENEKLFFGSGTQLSVL.

This clone has only one observation. This chain uses TRBV28 with TRBJ2-7; 11 bases map to TRBD2. The tail of the sequence fits TRBJ2-5 better, so the J call may be wrong. Germline V gene sequence: CDR1 MDHEN, CDR2 SYDVKM. The CDR3 sequence is 16 residues long. The CDR3 protein is CASSNWGSGRVETQYF. The CDR3 nucleotides are TGTGCCAGCAGTAATTGGGGTAGCGGGAGGGTGGAGACCCAGTACTTC.

A few counts support this clone. V and J are TRBV29-1 and TRBJ1-1; 7 positions match TRBD1. Per germline, CDR1 SQVTM and CDR2 ANQGSEA. The CDR3 loop spans 13 amino acids. Losses at the gene ends were 7 bases for V and 1 base for J; bases not matched to a gene: 6. In DNA, the CDR3 is TGCAGCGGACAGGGACACTCGAACACTGAAGCTTTCTTT. This gives the protein CSGQGHSNTEAFF.

This sequence joins TRBV27 and TRBJ1-1; D is undetermined. The CDR3 sequence is 11 residues long. The germline V gene has CDR1 MNHEY and CDR2 SMNVEV (reference sequence). V gave up 6 bases and J gave up 4 bases, with 6 bases separating them. CDR3 region: CASRYSTEAFF. Written as DNA, the CDR3 is TGTGCCAGCAGGTACAGCACTGAAGCTTTCTTT.

This chain connects TRBV12-5 to TRBJ2-3, with TRBD2 matching over 15 bases. CDR1 and CDR2 from the germline V gene are LGHNT and FRNRAP. The CDR3 extends over 17 amino acids. Trimming removed 6 bases from V and 3 bases from J; junction bases left unmatched: 7. This CDR3 is CASGGLAGGRATDTQYF. CDR3 nucleotide sequence: TGTGCTAGTGGGGGACTAGCGGGAGGCCGGGCGACAGATACGCAGTATTTT.

This chain connects TRBV5-6 to TRBJ2-7; a possible D gene is TRBD1 (6 bases). CDR1 is SGHDT, CDR2 YYEEEE, per germline. The CDR3 is 13 residues long. V was cut by 7 bases and J by 0 bases, with 11 bases left in between. Here the CDR3 reads CASGTSSSYEQYF. Here the CDR3 DNA reads TGTGCCAGCGGGACATCAAGCTCCTACGAGCAGTACTTC.

This rearrangement joins TRBV27 to TRBJ1-2; tentatively, D is TRBD1 (6 bases). Trimming left V 2 bases short and J 5 bases short, with 12 bases between. Germline V gene sequence: CDR1 MNHEY, CDR2 SMNVEV (reference sequence). This CDR3 comprises 14 residues. The CDR3 DNA reads as TGTGCCAGCAGTTTAACAGGGTTAGAGTATGGCTACACCTTC. This gives the protein CASSLTGLEYGYTF.